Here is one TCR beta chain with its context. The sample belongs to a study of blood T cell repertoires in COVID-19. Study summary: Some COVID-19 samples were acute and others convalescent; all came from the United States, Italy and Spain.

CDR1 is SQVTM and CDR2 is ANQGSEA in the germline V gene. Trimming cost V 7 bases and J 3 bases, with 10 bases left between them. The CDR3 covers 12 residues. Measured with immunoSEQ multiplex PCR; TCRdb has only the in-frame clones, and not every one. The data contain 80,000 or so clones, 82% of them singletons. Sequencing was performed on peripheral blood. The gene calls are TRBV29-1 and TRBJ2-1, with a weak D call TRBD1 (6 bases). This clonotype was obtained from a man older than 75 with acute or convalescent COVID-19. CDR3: CSAPGHYNEQFF. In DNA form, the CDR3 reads TGCAGCGCACCGGGACACTACAATGAGCAGTTCTTC.